This record concerns one T cell receptor beta chain sequence. This sample is drawn from a study of cytomegalovirus exposure and HLA in healthy donors. 60 Vbeta and 13 Jbeta primers were used in PCR. Method: immunoSEQ multiplex PCR; TCRdb's copy keeps in-frame clones and lacks some. The sample shows about 230,000 clones, approximately 90% of them seen only once. Sequencing was done on a sample of PBMCs. The clonotype originates from a woman under 30 in good health and CMV-seronegative.

CDR3: CASRRTATNEKLFF. Written as DNA, the CDR3 is TGTGCCAGCAGAAGGACAGCAACTAATGAAAAACTGTTTTTT. V usage is TRBV2 and J usage is TRBJ1-4; a weak D match, TRBD1 (6 bases). V lost 6 bases, J lost 0 bases, and 8 bases lay in between. The CDR3 length is 14 residues. The V gene's germline CDR1 is SNHLY and CDR2 FYNNEI.